These 9 T cell receptor beta chains were all obtained from the same sample, sequenced in a study of identical twins. TCRdb re-analysed the 5' RACE reads in MiXCR, keeping a single row per CDR3 protein. The sample lists some 570,000 distinct CDR3 sequences, about 20% occurring once. These data also featured in a second study, about yellow fever vaccine responses in identical twins.

Sequenced input: CD4+ T cells sorted from blood. All receptors derive from a woman between 18 and 30 years old in good health.

The chain joins TRBV6-2 or TRBV6-3 to TRBJ2-1; 10 bases map to TRBD2. Germline loops: CDR1 MNHEY, CDR2 SVGEGT. The CDR3 length is 15 residues. With V trimmed by 5 bases and J by 4 bases, 5 bases remained unmatched. CDR3 sequence reads: CASSRQRGGYNEQFF. CDR3 coding DNA: TGTGCCAGCAGTCGACAGCGGGGGGGTTACAATGAGCAGTTCTTC.

This clonotype was seen more than once but under ten times. The CDR3 sequence is CATIMDRMGGELFF. Written as DNA, the CDR3 is TGTGCCACCATTATGGACAGGATGGGGGGGGAGCTGTTTTTT. The rearrangement uses TRBV15 and TRBJ2-2, with 7 bases that match TRBD1. V was pared by 7 bases and J by 8 bases, with 10 bases of the junction left unmatched. Germline lookup yields CDR1 LNHNV and CDR2 YYDKDF (reference sequence). The CDR3 has 14 amino acids. Based on the CDR3 plus reference TRBV15 and TRBJ2-2, the full variable domain is DAMVIQNPRYQVTQFGKPVTLSCSQTLNHNVMYWYQQKSSQAPKLLFHYYDKDFNNEADTPDNFQSRRPNTSFCFLDIRSPGLGDTAMYLCATIMDRMGGELFFGEGSRLTVL.

The chain couples TRBV4-1 to TRBJ1-1; D remains ambiguous. This CDR3 comprises 12 residues. The germline V gene encodes CDR1 MGHRA and CDR2 YSYEKL. V was shortened by 0 bases and J by 8 bases, with 7 bases between the two germline ends. The CDR3 nucleotides are TGCGCCAGCAGCCAAGATTATTTGGAAGCTTTCTTT. Translated, it gives CASSQDYLEAFF.

The rearrangement uses TRBV4-2 and TRBJ2-2; TRBD1 is a possible D gene (5 bases). The germline V gene encodes CDR1 LGHNA and CDR2 YNFKEQ. CDR3 length equals 16 residues. The V and J ends lost 4 bases and 0 bases respectively, with 12 bases between them. CDR3 DNA: TGTGCCAGCAGCCGGTTCTTGACAGCGAACACCGGGGAGCTGTTTTTT. This gives the protein CASSRFLTANTGELFF.

This clonotype showed up many times. The chain has TRBV15 and TRBJ2-5; D may be TRBD1 (5 bases). The germline V gene encodes CDR1 LNHNV and CDR2 YYDKDF (reference sequence). CDR3 length: 15 amino acids. The V and J ends lost 1 base and 5 bases respectively, with 14 bases between them. Written as DNA, the CDR3 is TGTGCCACCAGCAGAGTAATGTGGGGCGAGGAGACCCAGTACTTC. This sequence encodes CATSRVMWGEETQYF.

This clonotype is a singleton in its sample. This chain joins TRBV5-8 and TRBJ2-7; 9 bases fit TRBD1. V trimming: 1 base; J trimming: 0 bases; junction bases outside the gene matches: 5. Looked up from germline, CDR1 is SGHTS and CDR2 is YDEGEE. The CDR3 runs to 16 residues. The CDR3 DNA follows: TGTGCCAGCAGCTTGCTGAGACAGGGGGACTCCTACGAGCAGTACGTC. This sequence encodes CASSLLRQGDSYEQYV.

The V call is TRBV7-6, the J call TRBJ2-2, with 10 nucleotides matching TRBD2. The length of the CDR3 is 16 residues. Looked up from germline, CDR1 is SGHVS and CDR2 is FNYEAQ. V was clipped by 2 bases and J by 7 bases; unmatched bases: 7. The CDR3 reads CASSLPGLAVGGELFF. The CDR3, as DNA: TGTGCCAGCAGCTTACCTGGACTAGCGGTCGGCGGGGAGCTGTTTTTT.

The chain links TRBV10-3 to TRBJ1-1; 7 nucleotides align to TRBD1. V shed 6 bases and J 2 bases; nucleotides not matched to a gene: 9. The CDR3 sequence is 15 residues long. Germline CDR1 and CDR2: ENHRY and SYGVKD. The CDR3 DNA is TGTGCCATCAGCGGACAAGGGACAGCCAACACTGAAGCTTTCTTT. It specifies CAISGQGTANTEAFF.

V usage is TRBV20-1 and J usage is TRBJ1-2; D might be TRBD1 (5 bases). Trimming pared 6 bases from V and 8 bases from J, leaving 19 bases between. Germline CDR1 is DFQATT and CDR2 is SNEGSKA (reference sequence). The CDR3 totals 13 residues. The CDR3 sequence is CSARIEGVQGYTF. As DNA, the CDR3 is TGCAGTGCCAGGATAGAAGGGGTCCAGGGCTACACCTTC.